The 27 T cell receptor beta chains below were found in one sample sequenced in a study of regulatory T cells in long-lasting Graves disease. Both iRepertoire HTBI primers and Arm-PCR of CDR3 regions were used to build the TCR beta libraries. MiXCR, run by TCRdb on the multiplex PCR reads, gives a single entry per CDR3 protein. This table has some 330,000 distinct CDR3 sequences, roughly 25% appearing once. Time point given: persistent/refractory GD, antithyroid drugs over 5 years with positive TRAb. Construction of the TCR library relied on RNA isolated from PBMCs. The source material was peripheral blood mononuclear cells (PBMCs), sampled when the disease was refractory, from a patient treated with antithyroid drugs. Receptors originate from a woman in her 40s with Graves disease.

Ten or more counts support this clonotype. V is TRBV11-2 and J is TRBJ2-7; TRBD1 or TRBD2 may be the D gene (5 bases each). Trimming cost V 5 bases and J 3 bases, with 14 bases left between them. The CDR3 has 14 amino acids. Germline values: CDR1 SGHAT, CDR2 FQNNGV. The DNA for the CDR3 is TGTGCCAGCAGCCTCATCGGGGCAAACTACGAGCAGTACTTC. It codes for CASSLIGANYEQYF.

This clonotype was recorded many times. This chain's CDR3 is CSDGLNLETQYF. The CDR3 bases are TGCAGTGACGGACTGAATTTGGAGACCCAGTACTTC. The chain carries TRBV20-1 and TRBJ2-5; D might be TRBD2 (5 bases). The CDR3 spans 12 residues. Germline V CDR1 and CDR2: DFQATT, SNEGSKA (reference sequence). V dropped 7 bases and J dropped 5 bases, with 14 bases sitting between them.

This clonotype was found a few times. The CDR3 coding sequence is TGTGCCAGCAGCGTAGTGAGGGGCGGGGGGGCCAACGTCCTGACTTTC. It specifies CASSVVRGGGANVLTF. The V gene is TRBV9, the J gene TRBJ2-6; D possibly matches TRBD1 or TRBD2 (5 bases each). This CDR3 comprises 16 residues. Germline V gene sequence: CDR1 SGDLS, CDR2 YYNGEE. V was shortened by 0 bases and J by 4 bases, with 11 bases between the two germline ends.

Many counts were recorded for this clonotype. The chain uses TRBV6-1 and TRBJ1-5; 9 bases are a match to TRBD1. The V segment lost 6 bases and the J segment 0 bases; nucleotides outside the gene matches: 12. From germline, CDR1 is MNHNS and CDR2 SASEGT. The CDR3 covers 18 residues. As DNA, the CDR3 is TGTGCCAGCAGCCCTACCGGGACAGGGTCTGATAGCAATCAGCCCCAGCATTTT. Translation: CASSPTGTGSDSNQPQHF.

This rearrangement joins TRBV7-8 to TRBJ1-5; D not resolved. The V end was cut by 4 bases, the J end by 3 bases, with 19 bases between. The CDR3 loop spans 17 amino acids. The germline V gene has CDR1 SGHVS and CDR2 FQNEAQ. The CDR3 region is CASSSGRSPRDNQPQHF. As DNA, the CDR3 is TGTGCCAGCAGCTCTGGGAGAAGTCCTAGGGACAATCAGCCCCAGCATTTT.

The chain recombines TRBV27 with TRBJ2-2; tentative D call: TRBD2 (7 bases). The V end lost 5 bases, the J end lost 4 bases, and 20 bases lay between the germline ends. The CDR3 runs to 17 residues. Germline V gene data show CDR1 as MNHEY and CDR2 as SMNVEV (reference sequence). Here the CDR3 reads CASSGGAIYSSTGELFF. The CDR3 nucleotides are TGTGCCAGCAGTGGGGGGGCTATCTATAGTAGCACCGGGGAGCTGTTTTTT.

This clonotype was counted at least ten times. V usage is TRBV29-1 and J usage is TRBJ2-7; D possibly corresponds to TRBD2 (5 bases). CDR1 and CDR2 (germline): SQVTM, ANQGSEA. The CDR3 has 12 amino acids. The CDR3 DNA is TGCGTAGTCCGGGAACCCGGGGACGAGCAGTACTTC. Protein product: CVVREPGDEQYF.

This clonotype showed up just a few times. The chain employs TRBV6-2 or TRBV6-3 and TRBJ2-2; D is ambiguous. V lost 5 bases to trimming and J lost 6 bases, with 13 bases between them. The CDR3 loop spans 14 amino acids. Germline assignment: CDR1 MNHEY and CDR2 SVGEGT. Here the CDR3 reads CASSELSVPGELFF. DNA of the CDR3: TGTGCCAGCAGTGAACTATCCGTGCCCGGGGAGCTGTTTTTT.

The chain recombines TRBV6-5 with TRBJ1-3; D remains unclear. This CDR3 comprises 13 residues. V was trimmed by 2 bases and J by 4 bases, leaving 6 bases between them. In germline, CDR1 is MNHEY, CDR2 SVGAGI. CDR3 loop: CASSYTQGNTIYF. The CDR3 bases are TGTGCCAGCAGTTACACACAGGGAAACACCATATATTTT.

This clonotype was recorded many times. This chain joins TRBV2 and TRBJ2-7; D not resolved. The germline gives CDR1 SNHLY, CDR2 FYNNEI. The CDR3 is 13 residues long. Trimming removed 4 bases from V and 4 bases from J, with 11 bases in between. CDR3: CASSADDRYEQYF. As DNA, the CDR3 is TGTGCCAGCAGTGCAGACGATCGGTACGAGCAGTACTTC. Filled out from reference TRBV2 and TRBJ2-7, the complete variable domain reads EPEVTQTPSHQVTQMGQEVILRCVPISNHLYFYWYRQILGQKVEFLVSFYNNEISEKSEIFDDQFSVERPDGSNFTLKIRSTKLEDSAMYFCASSADDRYEQYFGPGTRLTVT.

This clonotype appeared many times. J is TRBJ1-5 and V is TRBV15, with D uncertain. Germline lookup yields CDR1 LNHNV and CDR2 YYDKDF (reference sequence). This CDR3 region has 14 residues. V gave up 0 bases and J gave up 4 bases, with 7 bases separating them. The CDR3 DNA is TGTGCCACCAGCAGAGATTTGTCTAATCAGCCCCAGCATTTT. Protein product: CATSRDLSNQPQHF.

This clonotype was detected only a few times. The CDR3: CATSERDGPRAFF. The CDR3 nucleotides are TGTGCCACCAGTGAGCGCGACGGGCCAAGGGCTTTCTTT. This chain uses TRBV24-1 with TRBJ1-1; D gene unclear. This CDR3 region has 13 residues. Deletions cut 4 bases from V and 11 bases from J, with 16 bases between. Germline assignment: CDR1 KGHDR and CDR2 SFDVKD.

A few counts support this clonotype. The chain links TRBV13 to TRBJ1-1; D gene uncertain. V dropped 3 bases and J dropped 5 bases, with 16 bases sitting between them. CDR1 and CDR2 from the germline V gene are PRHDT and FYEKMQ (reference sequence). CDR3 length: 15 residues. In DNA, the CDR3 is TGTGCCAGCAGCTTGGCCGCGGGGATGGGGACTGAAGCTTTCTTT. Protein: CASSLAAGMGTEAFF.

This clonotype was found many times. CDR3 protein: CSARVGQGSSPLHF. The CDR3 DNA follows: TGCAGTGCTAGAGTAGGACAGGGGTCCTCACCCCTCCACTTT. The rearrangement links TRBV20-1 to TRBJ1-6; 9 bases map to TRBD1. The CDR3 totals 14 residues. The junction had 5 bases not matched to a gene; V was cut back by 1 base and J by 10 bases. The V gene's germline CDR1 is DFQATT and CDR2 SNEGSKA (reference sequence).

The chain recombines TRBV2 with TRBJ2-3, with D possibly TRBD1 on 6 matching bases. V lost 0 bases and J 2 bases, leaving 9 bases between the germline ends. Germline values: CDR1 SNHLY, CDR2 FYNNEI. The CDR3 has 15 residues. CDR3: CASSEAGHLTDTQYF. The CDR3, as DNA: TGTGCCAGCAGTGAAGCGGGACACCTCACAGATACGCAGTATTTT.

This clonotype has ten or more counts. The gene calls are TRBV10-1 and TRBJ2-2; D perhaps matches TRBD1 (5 bases). The CDR3 is made up of 13 amino acids. CDR1 is WNHNN, CDR2 SYGVQD, per germline (reference sequence). The V gene lost 6 bases and the J gene lost 0 bases, with 5 bases spanning the gap. CDR3 in amino acids: CASSRANTGELFF. The CDR3 coding sequence is TGCGCCAGCAGCAGGGCGAACACCGGGGAGCTGTTTTTT.

This clonotype was counted at least ten times. This rearrangement joins TRBV6-1 to TRBJ1-1; D gene uncertain. Germline assignment: CDR1 MNHNS and CDR2 SASEGT. Trimming took 6 bases from V and 2 from J, leaving 19 bases between them. The CDR3 extends over 16 amino acids. The CDR3 loop reads CASRMDGTYLNTEAFF. Here the CDR3 DNA reads TGTGCCAGCAGAATGGACGGCACTTACCTAAACACTGAAGCTTTCTTT.

This chain connects TRBV5-1 to TRBJ2-7; the match to TRBD2 covers 8 bases. The CDR3 loop spans 15 amino acids. Germline loops: CDR1 SGHRS, CDR2 YFSETQ. The ends lost 1 base at V and 1 base at J; junction bases unmatched: 4. The CDR3 protein is CASSLLLAASYEQYF. The CDR3 bases are TGCGCCAGCAGCTTGTTACTAGCGGCTTCCTACGAGCAGTACTTC.

This clonotype has just a few counts. The chain joins TRBV2 to TRBJ2-2, with a possible D match to TRBD2 (5 bases). V was pared by 6 bases and J by 3 bases, with 17 bases between. This CDR3 has 16 amino acids. Germline values: CDR1 SNHLY, CDR2 FYNNEI. The CDR3 spells CASRRVPDLYTGELFF. CDR3 sequence (DNA): TGTGCCAGCAGGAGGGTCCCCGATTTATACACCGGGGAGCTGTTTTTT.

This clonotype appeared many times. The chain carries TRBV28 and TRBJ2-7; 8 nucleotides agree with TRBD2. V lost 2 bases to trimming and J lost 6 bases; unmatched junction nucleotides: 6. The CDR3 spans 14 residues. CDR1 is MDHEN and CDR2 is SYDVKM in the germline V gene. This CDR3 is CASSLSSGKGEQYF. The CDR3 region has the DNA TGTGCCAGCAGTTTAAGTAGCGGGAAGGGCGAGCAGTACTTC.

This chain connects TRBV10-2 to TRBJ1-5; D is uncertain. Germline V gene lookup returns CDR1 WSHSY and CDR2 SAAADI. Deletions cut 2 bases from V and 10 bases from J, with 12 bases between. The CDR3 loop spans 13 amino acids. The CDR3 is CASSEHSYGPQHF. CDR3 in DNA: TGCGCCAGCAGTGAGCACAGTTACGGACCCCAGCATTTT.

This clonotype came up many times. The genes are TRBV7-3 and TRBJ2-5; TRBD2 is a possible D gene (6 bases). Germline values: CDR1 SGHTA, CDR2 FQGTGA. The CDR3 totals 14 residues. V shed 3 bases and J shed 3 bases, with 11 bases lying between them. The CDR3 sequence: CASSFNGGEETQYF. As DNA, the CDR3 is TGTGCCAGCAGCTTTAACGGGGGAGAAGAGACCCAGTACTTC. Based on the CDR3 plus reference TRBV7-3 and TRBJ2-5, the full variable domain is GAGVSQTPSNKVTEKGKYVELRCDPISGHTALYWYRQSLGQGPEFLIYFQGTGAADDSGLPNDRFFAVRPEGSVSTLKIQRTERGDSAVYLCASSFNGGEETQYFGPGTRLLVL.

The genes are TRBV28 and TRBJ2-2; 10 bases map to TRBD2. Germline CDR1 MDHEN, CDR2 SYDVKM. The CDR3 spans 14 residues. The V gene end was trimmed by 3 bases and the J gene end by 7 bases; junction bases not matched to a gene: 2. The CDR3 DNA reads TGTGCCAGCAGTTTGGCTAGCGGGAGCGGGGAGCTGTTTTTT. Residues: CASSLASGSGELFF.

This clonotype showed up many times. The chain combines TRBV28 with TRBJ1-6, with 9 bases identical to TRBD1. V was clipped by 6 bases and J by 10 bases; unmatched bases: 13. CDR1 and CDR2 (germline): MDHEN, SYDVKM. The CDR3 runs 16 residues. The CDR3 here is CASSPTYRGLGSPLHF. For the CDR3, the DNA is TGTGCCAGCAGCCCGACTTACAGGGGGCTAGGGTCACCCCTCCACTTT.

This clonotype was observed many times. V gene TRBV7-6 combines with J gene TRBJ2-2; tentatively, D is TRBD1 (5 bases). Trimming left V 5 bases short and J 4 bases short, with 17 bases between. The CDR3 has 16 residues. CDR1 and CDR2 (germline): SGHVS, FNYEAQ. The CDR3 spells CASSKQAGQGTGELFF. CDR3 bases: TGTGCCAGCAGCAAGCAGGCAGGGCAGGGCACCGGGGAGCTGTTTTTT.

The chain carries TRBV20-1 and TRBJ1-5; D is unclear. The ends were cut back, 5 bases at V and 0 bases at J, with 17 bases in the middle. This CDR3 comprises 16 residues. Germline CDR1 and CDR2: DFQATT and SNEGSKA (reference sequence). In DNA, the CDR3 is TGCAGTGCTCCCCGCAACCCCTACGTTAGCAATCAGCCCCAGCATTTT. Protein: CSAPRNPYVSNQPQHF.

J is TRBJ2-7 and V is TRBV27; 8 bases fit TRBD1. V lost 8 bases, J lost 2 bases, and 5 bases stayed unmatched. Germline assignment: CDR1 MNHEY and CDR2 SMNVEV (reference sequence). The CDR3 has 13 amino acids. Here the CDR3 DNA reads TGTGCCAGCGGGACAGGAGTAGCCTACGAGCAGTACTTC. It codes for CASGTGVAYEQYF.